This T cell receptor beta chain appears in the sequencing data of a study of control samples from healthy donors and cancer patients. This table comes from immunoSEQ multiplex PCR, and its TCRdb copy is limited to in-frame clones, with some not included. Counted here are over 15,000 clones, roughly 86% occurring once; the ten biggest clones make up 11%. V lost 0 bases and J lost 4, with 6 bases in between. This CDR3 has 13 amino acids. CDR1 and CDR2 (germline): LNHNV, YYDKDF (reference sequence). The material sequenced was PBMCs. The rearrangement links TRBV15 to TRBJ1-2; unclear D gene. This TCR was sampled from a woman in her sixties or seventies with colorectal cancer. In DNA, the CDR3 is TGTGCCACCAGCAGAGAGGGCGCCTATGGCTACACCTTC. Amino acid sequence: CATSREGAYGYTF.